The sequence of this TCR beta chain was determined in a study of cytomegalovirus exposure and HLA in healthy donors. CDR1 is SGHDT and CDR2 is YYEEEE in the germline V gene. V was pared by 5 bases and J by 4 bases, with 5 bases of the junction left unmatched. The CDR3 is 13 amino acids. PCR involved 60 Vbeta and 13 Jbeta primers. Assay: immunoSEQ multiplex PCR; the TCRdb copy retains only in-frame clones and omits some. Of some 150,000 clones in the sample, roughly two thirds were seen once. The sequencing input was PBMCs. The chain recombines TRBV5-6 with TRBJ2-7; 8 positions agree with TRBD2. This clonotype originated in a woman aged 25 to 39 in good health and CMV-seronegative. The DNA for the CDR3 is TGTGCCAGCAGTAGCGGGACGTTATACGAGCAGTACTTC. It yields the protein CASSSGTLYEQYF.